The 22 T cell receptor beta chains reported below all come from one sample, sequenced in a study of blood T cells in healthy people across ages. Primers used in a second PCR of roughly 6 to 12 cycles were a sample-barcoded 5' primer and a J-beta primer mix. MiXCR, applied by TCRdb to the 5' RACE reads, yields one record per CDR3 protein. The table has 550,000 to 800,000 distinct CDR3 sequences, approximately 29% seen once. Sequencing input: blood. Every receptor here comes from a woman of 80 years or more in good health.

This clonotype came up many times. The rearrangement uses TRBV15 and TRBJ2-1; 10 bases match TRBD2. Per the germline V gene, CDR1 is LNHNV and CDR2 is YYDKDF (reference sequence). This CDR3 is 17 amino acids long. With 1 base clipped from V and 9 bases from J, the junction kept 12 bases outside the gene matches. CDR3 sequence: CATSRVMIAGGRGEQFF. Written as DNA, the CDR3 is TGTGCCACCAGCAGAGTAATGATAGCGGGGGGCCGGGGTGAGCAGTTCTTC.

V and J are TRBV9 and TRBJ2-2, with D possibly being TRBD1 or TRBD2 (5 bases each). V shed 3 bases and J shed 1 base, with 10 bases lying between them. The CDR3 sequence is 15 residues long. Looked up from germline, CDR1 is SGDLS and CDR2 is YYNGEE. Written as DNA, the CDR3 is TGTGCCAGCAGCGGAGGGGCCCTGAACACCGGGGAGCTGTTTTTT. Amino acid sequence: CASSGGALNTGELFF.

In this sample, this clonotype turned up many times. The rearrangement uses TRBV6-2 or TRBV6-3 and TRBJ2-3, with TRBD2 identical over 7 bases. Unmatched junction bases numbered 13, after V lost 3 bases and J lost 4 bases. Per germline, CDR1 MNHEY and CDR2 SVGEGT. CDR3 length: 17 residues. The chain's CDR3 is CASSYSPSGGNADTQYF. The DNA for the CDR3 is TGTGCCAGCAGTTATTCCCCCTCGGGGGGTAACGCAGATACGCAGTATTTT.

This sequence joins TRBV5-1 and TRBJ2-5; 7 bases line up with TRBD1. V lost 2 bases to trimming and J lost 2 bases; unmatched junction nucleotides: 9. This CDR3 contains 16 residues. From germline, CDR1 is SGHRS and CDR2 YFSETQ. The CDR3 protein is CASSFGGQEAQETQYF. The CDR3 DNA sequence: TGCGCCAGCAGCTTTGGTGGACAGGAGGCTCAAGAGACCCAGTACTTC.

This clonotype was counted between two and nine times. This may stem from a read error, because a much larger clone lies one nucleotide away. This chain uses TRBV27 with TRBJ2-5; tentative D call: TRBD1 (6 bases). The germline V and J ends were trimmed by 6 bases and 2 bases, with 16 bases remaining between them. Germline values: CDR1 MNHEY, CDR2 SMNVEV (reference sequence). CDR3 length equals 15 residues. CDR3 amino acids: CASRSYGTRQETQYF. CDR3 DNA sequence: TGTGCCAGCAGATCTTACGGGACAAGGCAAGAGACCCAGTACTTC.

This clonotype was counted many times. This rearrangement joins TRBV7-9 to TRBJ1-5, with D unresolved. V was clipped by 5 bases and J by 3 bases, with 11 bases between them. The CDR3 totals 14 residues. Germline CDR1 reads SEHNR; CDR2 reads FQNEAQ (reference sequence). In nucleotides, the CDR3 is TGTGCCAGCAGCCCCCAAAAAGCCAATCAGCCCCAGCATTTT. Its protein is CASSPQKANQPQHF.

The chain employs TRBV6-2 or TRBV6-3 and TRBJ2-7, with 8 bases that match TRBD2. CDR3 size: 14 residues. Trimming removed 5 bases from V and 5 bases from J; junction bases left unmatched: 8. Per the germline V gene, CDR1 is MNHEY and CDR2 is SVGEGT. The CDR3 nucleotides read TGTGCCAGCAGTACGAGCGGGAGTATCGACGAGCAGTACTTC. Translating it yields CASSTSGSIDEQYF.

Many counts were recorded for this clonotype. The chain joins TRBV29-1 to TRBJ2-5; D uncertain. The CDR3 extends over 14 amino acids. CDR1 is SQVTM and CDR2 is ANQGSEA in the germline V gene. The germline V and J ends were trimmed by 5 bases and 5 bases, with 18 bases remaining between them. The CDR3 coding sequence is TGCAGCGTTCTTCCGGGTCCCAATTCCGAGACCCAGTACTTC. Its protein is CSVLPGPNSETQYF.

V is TRBV18 and J is TRBJ1-6, with TRBD1 as a possible D gene (5 bases). The CDR3 has 14 amino acids. Trimming left V 3 bases short and J 7 bases short, with 10 bases between. Per the germline V gene, CDR1 is KGHSH and CDR2 is LQKENI. This CDR3 is CASSPGGDNSPLHF. DNA for the CDR3: TGTGCCAGCTCACCCGGAGGGGACAATTCACCCCTCCACTTT.

Turning to this clonotype: With a much larger clone just one base away, this may be a read error. The chain combines TRBV9 with TRBJ2-5; tentatively, D is TRBD2 (5 bases). V lost 6 bases, J lost 2 bases, and 17 bases lay in between. The CDR3 runs to 15 residues. The germline CDR1 and CDR2 sequences are SGDLS and YYNGEE. Here the CDR3 DNA reads TGTGCCAGCAACCCCCACACCCGGGGTCAAGAGACCCAGTACTTC. This sequence encodes CASNPHTRGQETQYF.

This clonotype was detected ten times or more. V is TRBV6-5 and J is TRBJ2-1, with 13 nucleotides matching TRBD2. Germline CDR1 reads MNHEY; CDR2 reads SVGAGI. The CDR3 sequence is 18 residues long. Unmatched junction bases numbered 13, after V lost 4 bases and J lost 7 bases. The CDR3 DNA is TGTGCCAGCAGTTCAGAAACGGGACTAGCGGGGTCGGAGAATGAGCAGTTCTTC. It is translated as CASSSETGLAGSENEQFF.

This clonotype was counted a few times. The CDR3, as DNA: TGCAGTGGAGGGCCCGATAATACGCAGTATTTT. Its protein product is CSGGPDNTQYF. This sequence joins TRBV20-1 and TRBJ2-3; maybe TRBD2 (5 bases). Deletions cut 7 bases from V and 7 bases from J, with 12 bases between. The CDR3 has 11 amino acids. The germline V gene has CDR1 DFQATT and CDR2 SNEGSKA (reference sequence).

This clonotype was counted ten times or more. The chain employs TRBV9 and TRBJ2-1; D gene ambiguous. This CDR3 has 15 amino acids. Per germline, CDR1 SGDLS and CDR2 YYNGEE. V gave up 0 bases and J gave up 0 bases, with 7 bases separating them. CDR3 sequence reads: CASSVAPSSYNEQFF. The CDR3 coding sequence is TGTGCCAGCAGCGTAGCCCCGAGCTCCTACAATGAGCAGTTCTTC.

This clonotype was counted many times. The CDR3 nucleotides are TGTGCCAGCAGCCCAACGAAGCGGGGGGGAGCAGATACGCAGTATTTT. Protein sequence: CASSPTKRGGADTQYF. The chain joins TRBV7-2 to TRBJ2-3, with 10 bases lining up with TRBD2. Looked up from germline, CDR1 is SGHTA and CDR2 is FQGNSA. V was pared by 5 bases and J by 4 bases, with 9 bases of the junction left unmatched. This CDR3 region has 16 residues.

The chain uses TRBV20-1 and TRBJ2-5; 10 nucleotides agree with TRBD1. The CDR3 covers 14 residues. CDR1 DFQATT and CDR2 SNEGSKA come from the germline V gene (reference sequence). V was pared by 5 bases and J by 2 bases, with 5 bases of the junction left unmatched. CDR3 protein: CSAGDRGRQETQYF. Here the CDR3 DNA reads TGCAGTGCTGGGGACAGGGGTCGGCAAGAGACCCAGTACTTC.

This clonotype was observed many times. The chain is built from TRBV25-1 and TRBJ2-5, with 11 nucleotides matching TRBD1. Germline V gene lookup returns CDR1 MGHDK and CDR2 SYGVNS. J lost 4 bases, V lost 1 base, and 2 bases had no gene match. This CDR3 is built from 15 residues. CDR3 sequence: CASSELGTGGETQYF. CDR3 in DNA: TGTGCCAGCAGTGAATTAGGGACAGGGGGAGAGACCCAGTACTTC.

This clonotype was seen at least ten times. The rearrangement links TRBV13 to TRBJ1-1, with no clear D. V was pared by 2 bases and J by 2 bases, with 9 bases between. The CDR3 spans 14 residues. Germline V gene sequence: CDR1 PRHDT, CDR2 FYEKMQ (reference sequence). The CDR3 nucleotides are TGTGCCAGCAGCTTAAGGGCGGATAACACTGAAGCTTTCTTT. As protein: CASSLRADNTEAFF.

This clonotype was seen at least ten times. The V and J genes are TRBV29-1 and TRBJ2-5, with D tentatively TRBD1 or TRBD2 (5 bases each). Germline loops: CDR1 SQVTM, CDR2 ANQGSEA. This CDR3 region has 12 residues. V lost 8 bases and J lost 5, with 15 bases in between. The CDR3 coding sequence is TGCAGCACAAGGGACCCAGGGGAGACCCAGTACTTC. Translated: CSTRDPGETQYF.

Many counts were recorded for this clonotype. The chain uses TRBV25-1 and TRBJ1-2, with D possibly matching TRBD1 (5 bases). This CDR3 spans 15 amino acids. V lost 8 bases, J lost 2 bases, and 18 bases lay in between. The germline V gene encodes CDR1 MGHDK and CDR2 SYGVNS. CDR3 DNA sequence: TGTGCCAGCTCCGAGCAGGGAAATCCCAACTATGGCTACACCTTC. This translates into CASSEQGNPNYGYTF.

V and J are TRBV29-1 and TRBJ2-3, with a tentative D call TRBD2 (6 bases). This CDR3 region has 11 residues. The V and J ends lost 3 bases and 9 bases respectively, with 10 bases between them. The germline V gene has CDR1 SQVTM and CDR2 ANQGSEA. This CDR3 is CSVDLAGTQYF. CDR3 DNA: TGCAGCGTTGACTTGGCGGGGACGCAGTATTTT.

There are a few counts of this clonotype. The chain couples TRBV12-3 or TRBV12-4 to TRBJ1-4; no clear D gene. Trimming removed 3 bases at V and 0 bases at J, with 8 bases between. The CDR3 has 15 residues. This CDR3 is CASSFGTTTNEKLFF. DNA for the CDR3: TGTGCCAGCAGTTTTGGTACAACAACTAATGAAAAACTGTTTTTT.

This clonotype was counted at least ten times. The CDR3 nucleotides read TGTGCCAGCAGCTTGGAACCAGGGAACGGCTACGAGCAGTACTTC. Translation gives CASSLEPGNGYEQYF. The chain joins TRBV5-4 to TRBJ2-7; TRBD1 might be the D (5 bases). V was shortened by 0 bases and J by 3 bases, with 13 bases between the two germline ends. CDR3 size: 15 residues. Germline V gene sequence: CDR1 SGHNT, CDR2 YYREEE (reference sequence).